The 27 T cell receptor beta chains reported below all come from one sample, sequenced in a study of read filtering for tumor transcriptome and immune sequencing. Molecular barcoded adaptors covering alpha/delta and beta/gamma chains were used on 400 to 450 ng RNA. TCRdb reprocessed the reads via MiXCR and lists one record per CDR3 protein. The sample records 46,000 or so distinct CDR3 sequences, approximately 18% being singletons. The sample was a population of CD138-negative cells sorted from bone marrow. The receptors were sampled from a donor aged 40 or over with multiple myeloma.

This clonotype is medium-sized by share. This chain links TRBV25-1 with TRBJ2-1, with 10 bases identical to TRBD2. The CDR3 consists of 16 residues. Germline CDR1 reads MGHDK; CDR2 reads SYGVNS. V dropped 7 bases and J dropped 0; count of bases not matched to a gene: 6. The CDR3 bases are TGTGCCAGCATAGGTCCTAGCGGGAGCTCCTACAATGAGCAGTTCTTC. Residues: CASIGPSGSSYNEQFF.

Points on this clonotype: A much larger clone sits a single nucleotide away, making a read error possible. This chain uses TRBV13 with TRBJ2-1, with no clear D. The germline CDR1 and CDR2 sequences are PRHDT and FYEKMQ (reference sequence). CDR3 size: 13 residues. This CDR3 is CASTLRKKGEQFF. The CDR3 bases are TGTGCCAGCACCTTACGGAAAAAGGGTGAGCAGTTCTTC.

This clonotype was seen a few times. With a much larger clone just one base away, this may be a read error. V usage is TRBV10-3 and J usage is TRBJ1-5, with 7 bases lining up with TRBD1. The germline gives CDR1 ENHRY, CDR2 SYGVKD. With 7 bases clipped from V and 0 bases from J, the junction kept 6 bases outside the gene matches. CDR3 length: 15 residues. CDR3 nucleotides: TGTGCCATCATCCAACAGGGGAATAGCAATCAGCCCCAGCATTTT. Its protein product is CAIIQQGNSNQPQHF.

This clonotype was detected many times. The chain couples TRBV30 to TRBJ1-5; 7 bases agree with TRBD1. Trimming took 0 bases from V and 0 from J; bases not matched to a gene: 8. CDR3 length equals 17 residues. Per germline, CDR1 GTSNPN and CDR2 SVGIG (reference sequence). CDR3 loop: CAWSVRRGGYSNQPQHF. The CDR3 DNA reads TGTGCCTGGAGTGTCCGCAGGGGGGGTTATAGCAATCAGCCCCAGCATTTT. The full variable domain, rest sourced from reference TRBV30 and TRBJ1-5, is SQTIHQWPATLVQPVGSPLSLECTVEGTSNPNLYWYRQAAGRGLQLLFYSVGIGQISSEVPQNLSASRPQDRQFILSSKKLLLSDSGFYLCAWSVRRGGYSNQPQHFGDGTRLSIL.

This clonotype was found many times. This chain uses TRBV5-5 with TRBJ2-1, with 9 bases matching TRBD1. This CDR3 is 16 amino acids long. Trimming at V came to 6 bases and at J to 8 bases, leaving 15 bases not matched to a gene. The germline V gene has CDR1 SGHKS and CDR2 YYEKEE (reference sequence). The CDR3 loop is CASIRFLGQGNDEQFF. The CDR3 DNA reads TGTGCCAGCATCCGGTTTCTGGGACAGGGTAACGATGAGCAGTTCTTC.

Concerning this clonotype itself: It is likely a read error, because the conserved phenylalanine at the end of the CDR3 is missing. This rearrangement joins TRBV6-1 to TRBJ2-1; 8 bases map to TRBD2. This CDR3 is 18 amino acids long. The germline gives CDR1 MNHNS, CDR2 SASEGT. V trimming: 5 bases; J trimming: 5 bases; junction bases outside the gene matches: 17. CDR3 nucleotide sequence: TGTGCCAGCAGTTGCCGTTTCTTAGCGGGATTTAAAGACAATGAGCAGTTCCTC. Translating gives CASSCRFLAGFKDNEQFL.

The table lists this clonotype with many counts. This chain uses TRBV18 with TRBJ2-1; TRBD1 might be the D (6 bases). From germline, CDR1 is KGHSH and CDR2 LQKENI. V was trimmed by 4 bases and J by 9 bases, leaving 7 bases between them. The CDR3 is 11 amino acids. The CDR3: CASSLDSEQFF. CDR3 nucleotides: TGTGCCAGCTCACTGGACAGTGAGCAGTTCTTC. The full variable domain, rest sourced from reference TRBV18 and TRBJ2-1, is NAGVMQNPRHLVRRRGQEARLRCSPMKGHSHVYWYRQLPEEGLKFMVYLQKENIIDESGMPKERFSAEFPKEGPSILRIQQVVRGDSAAYFCASSLDSEQFFGPGTRLTVL.

This clonotype was seen many times. The chain uses TRBV5-1 and TRBJ2-1; D is perhaps TRBD2 (6 bases). Germline CDR1 and CDR2: SGHRS and YFSETQ. Trimming removed 4 bases from V and 6 bases from J, with 17 bases in between. The CDR3 runs to 15 residues. The CDR3 bases are TGCGCCAGCAGCCTCCAAGGGACTGCGTTCAATGAGCAGTTCTTC. Its protein product is CASSLQGTAFNEQFF.

A remark on this clonotype: A read error may be the cause here, since a much bigger clone is one base away. This chain uses TRBV7-2 with TRBJ1-4; possibly TRBD1 for D (5 bases). The CDR3 consists of 15 residues. CDR1 and CDR2 from the germline V gene are SGHTA and FQGNSA. The ends were cut back, 5 bases at V and 7 bases at J, with 17 bases in the middle. DNA of the CDR3: TGTGCCAGCAGCCAGGGCGGGTTTGGGAGTGAAAAACTGTTTTTT. Protein: CASSQGGFGSEKLFF. Drawing the rest from reference TRBV7-2 and TRBJ1-4, the complete variable domain is GAGVSQSPSNKVTEKGKDVELRCDPISGHTALYWYRQSLGQGLEFLIYFQGNSAPDKSGLPSDRFSAERTGGSVSTLTIQRTQQEDSAVYLCASSQGGFGSEKLFFGSGTQLSVL.

Worth noting for this clonotype: A read error likely explains this, since a far larger clone differs by one base. The CDR3 bases are TGTGCCAGCAGCCCCCAGACAGGGAGCTCCTACAATGAGCAGCTCTTC. Translated: CASSPQTGSSYNEQLF. The rearrangement joins TRBV11-2 to TRBJ2-1, with 7 bases matching TRBD1. The V gene's germline CDR1 is SGHAT and CDR2 FQNNGV. The CDR3 runs to 16 residues.

This clonotype was picked up a small number of times. V usage is TRBV20-1 and J usage is TRBJ2-4; TRBD1 matches 10 bases. The J segment lost 6 bases and the V segment lost 2 bases, leaving 7 bases of the junction unmatched. This CDR3 region has 15 residues. Germline lookup yields CDR1 DFQATT and CDR2 SNEGSKA (reference sequence). The CDR3: CSARRQGATGNIQYF. The CDR3 bases are TGCAGTGCTAGACGACAGGGGGCGACCGGAAACATTCAGTACTTC.

Turning to this clonotype: One base away lies a much larger clone, so this may be a sequencing read error. The chain carries TRBV5-1 and TRBJ1-1; 7 bases line up with TRBD1. The CDR3 has 14 amino acids. Germline CDR1 reads SGHRS; CDR2 reads YFSETQ. After removal of 4 bases from V and 7 bases from J, the junction contained 10 bases not matched to a gene. As DNA, the CDR3 is TGCGCCAGCAGCCAAAACACAGGGGCCGGTGAAGCTTTCTTT. Encoded protein: CASSQNTGAGEAFF.

In this sample, this clonotype turned up many times. This chain uses TRBV7-2 with TRBJ2-5, with D maybe TRBD2 (5 bases). The germline V and J ends were trimmed by 1 base and 4 bases, with 7 bases remaining between them. This CDR3 has 13 amino acids. Per germline, CDR1 SGHTA and CDR2 FQGNSA. CDR3 amino acids: CASSLGGRETQYF. The CDR3 region has the DNA TGTGCCAGCAGCTTAGGAGGGCGAGAGACCCAGTACTTC.

There are many counts of this clonotype. The V and J genes are TRBV7-3 and TRBJ2-3, with D hard to call. Germline assignment: CDR1 SGHTA and CDR2 FQGTGA. V gave up 5 bases and J gave up 2 bases, with 11 bases separating them. The CDR3 has 14 residues. CDR3: CASSPAGSTDTQYF. The DNA for the CDR3 is TGTGCCAGCAGCCCGGCTGGATCCACAGATACGCAGTATTTT.

By sample fraction, this clonotype is medium-sized. V usage is TRBV20-1 and J usage is TRBJ2-1, with 9 bases fitting TRBD2. The CDR3 runs to 15 residues. Germline CDR1 and CDR2: DFQATT and SNEGSKA (reference sequence). Trimming at V came to 6 bases and at J to 5 bases, leaving 11 bases not matched to a gene. CDR3 sequence (DNA): TGCAGTGCCCCCCCAGCGGGAGGACCGAACAATGAGCAGTTCTTC. Translated, it gives CSAPPAGGPNNEQFF.

This clonotype was counted many times. J is TRBJ2-6 and V is TRBV20-1; D not certain. V shed 5 bases and J shed 0 bases, with 5 bases lying between them. The CDR3 is 13 residues long. The V gene's germline CDR1 is DFQATT and CDR2 SNEGSKA (reference sequence). The CDR3 loop is CSAVNSGANVLTF. As DNA, the CDR3 is TGCAGTGCTGTAAACTCTGGGGCCAACGTCCTGACTTTC.

By sample share, this clonotype is medium-sized (0.01 to 0.1%). The rearrangement joins TRBV5-1 to TRBJ2-1; 15 bases fit TRBD2. V lost 3 bases, J lost 9 bases, and 4 bases stayed unmatched. Germline CDR1 is SGHRS and CDR2 is YFSETQ. The CDR3 is 15 amino acids. In nucleotides, the CDR3 is TGCGCCAGCAGCTGGGGACTAGCGGGAGGTCTTGAGCAGTTCTTC. Residues: CASSWGLAGGLEQFF.

At least ten counts were recorded for this clonotype. The chain combines TRBV19 with TRBJ2-7; perhaps TRBD1 as D (5 bases). This CDR3 has 13 amino acids. V dropped 5 bases and J dropped 3 bases, with 11 bases sitting between them. CDR1 LNHDA and CDR2 SQIVND come from the germline V gene (reference sequence). The CDR3 reads CASSLTDVYEQYF. CDR3 DNA sequence: TGTGCCAGTAGTCTGACAGACGTCTACGAGCAGTACTTC.

As concerns this clonotype: With a much larger clone just one base away, this may be a read error. J is TRBJ1-1 and V is TRBV30; perhaps TRBD1 as D (5 bases). The CDR3 extends over 12 amino acids. Germline V gives CDR1 GTSNPN, CDR2 SVGIG (reference sequence). In DNA form, the CDR3 reads TGTGCCTGCCTCCAGGGAGACACTGAAGCTCTCTTT. This translates into CACLQGDTEALF.

This clonotype has at least ten counts. V gene TRBV30 combines with J gene TRBJ2-2, with D uncertain. Germline V gives CDR1 GTSNPN, CDR2 SVGIG (reference sequence). The V and J ends lost 3 bases and 3 bases respectively, with 5 bases between them. This CDR3 is built from 12 residues. CDR3 DNA: TGTGCCTGGAGAAGTGACACCGGGGAGCTGTTTTTT. The encoded protein is CAWRSDTGELFF. Complete variable domain (other parts from reference TRBV30 and TRBJ2-2): SQTIHQWPATLVQPVGSPLSLECTVEGTSNPNLYWYRQAAGRGLQLLFYSVGIGQISSEVPQNLSASRPQDRQFILSSKKLLLSDSGFYLCAWRSDTGELFFGEGSRLTVL.

Note on this clonotype: An end of the junction differs from the germline gene, which may be a read error. The chain combines TRBV19 with TRBJ1-5; 7 nucleotides agree with TRBD1. Per germline, CDR1 LNHDA and CDR2 SQIVND (reference sequence). The CDR3 runs to 14 residues. CDR3 protein: CAGRRQGDDQPQHF. CDR3 bases: TGTGCCGGTAGAAGACAGGGCGACGATCAGCCCCAGCATTTT.

This clonotype was detected a few times. This chain links TRBV30 with TRBJ1-2, with D perhaps TRBD1 (6 bases). Germline CDR1 is GTSNPN and CDR2 is SVGIG (reference sequence). This CDR3 has 13 residues. V lost 0 bases and J lost 6, with 11 bases in between. DNA for the CDR3: TGTGCCTGGAGTGTACGTCAGGGGAATGGCTACACCTTC. Its protein product is CAWSVRQGNGYTF.

This clonotype was observed at least ten times. This chain joins TRBV30 and TRBJ2-7; 8 bases map to TRBD2. V dropped 2 bases and J dropped 6; count of bases not matched to a gene: 12. Germline loops: CDR1 GTSNPN, CDR2 SVGIG (reference sequence). The CDR3 length is 15 residues. CDR3 coding DNA: TGTGCCTGGAGTACCATAGCGGGATCACGACCCGAGCAGTACTTC. Its protein product is CAWSTIAGSRPEQYF.

This clonotype has at least ten counts. The chain is built from TRBV11-3 and TRBJ2-6, with 7 bases fitting TRBD2. Per germline, CDR1 SGHNT and CDR2 YENEEA. V was pared by 5 bases and J by 4 bases, with 8 bases of the junction left unmatched. The CDR3 totals 16 residues. The CDR3 spells CASSVSLAAGANVLTF. The CDR3 bases are TGTGCCAGCAGCGTTAGTCTAGCGGCCGGGGCCAACGTCCTGACTTTC.

On this clonotype itself: A much larger clone differs by one base, so this may be a read error. V is TRBV6-6 and J is TRBJ1-1, with D maybe TRBD1 (5 bases). The CDR3 has 15 residues. The germline gives CDR1 MNHNY, CDR2 SVGAGI (reference sequence). The germline V and J ends were trimmed by 5 bases and 1 base, with 14 bases remaining between them. The CDR3 nucleotides read TGTGCCAGCAGTCCCCTACGGGGGGGGAACACTGAAGCTTTCTTT. It specifies CASSPLRGGNTEAFF.

There are many counts of this clonotype. The chain employs TRBV7-9 and TRBJ2-7; no firm D call. V lost 5 bases and J 2 bases, leaving 10 bases between the germline ends. Germline V gene data show CDR1 as SEHNR and CDR2 as FQNEAQ (reference sequence). The CDR3 extends over 13 amino acids. CDR3 sequence reads: CASSPASPYEQYF. As DNA, the CDR3 is TGTGCCAGCAGCCCGGCCAGTCCCTACGAGCAGTACTTC.

In its sample, this clonotype was seen many times. This chain uses TRBV4-1 with TRBJ2-3; TRBD2 matches 7 bases. The J segment lost 2 bases and the V segment lost 4 bases, leaving 9 bases of the junction unmatched. CDR1 MGHRA and CDR2 YSYEKL come from the germline V gene. The CDR3 has 16 amino acids. The chain's CDR3 is CASSPRWEGSTDTQYF. The CDR3 bases are TGCGCCAGCAGCCCTAGGTGGGAGGGATCCACAGATACGCAGTATTTT.